The rows below give T cell receptor beta chains drawn from one sample of a study of blood T cell repertoires in COVID-19. Measured with immunoSEQ multiplex PCR; TCRdb has only the in-frame clones, and not every one. This table has about 220,000 clones, roughly 85% appearing once. The source material was peripheral blood. Receptor source: a woman between 65 and 79 years old with COVID-19, enrolled during active disease. Both conserved end residues are part of each CDR3. D genes are given only for firm matches. Clone sizes are given selectively: once, few, many, or a class where the clone is expanded.

d_call	clone_size	v_call	j_call	cdr3_aa	cdr3_nt
NA	NA	TRBV11-3	TRBJ1-5	CASSLESDQPQHF	TGTGCCAGCAGCTTAGAGTCGGATCAGCCCCAGCATTTT
NA	NA	TRBV7-3	TRBJ1-1	CASSLIPRVTEAFF	TGTGCCAGCAGCTTAATCCCCAGGGTCACTGAAGCTTTCTTT
NA	NA	TRBV3-1/TRBV3-2	TRBJ1-5	CASSQDRFRPQHF	TGTGCCAGCAGCCAAGATCGGTTTCGGCCCCAGCATTTT
NA	NA	TRBV3-1/TRBV3-2	TRBJ1-1	CASSQGRGLNTEAFF	TGTGCCAGCAGCCAAGGGCGGGGATTGAACACTGAAGCTTTCTTT
TRBD1	NA	TRBV24-1	TRBJ1-1	CATSDTSTGEEAFF	TGTGCCACCAGTGACACTTCAACAGGGGAAGAAGCTTTCTTT
TRBD1	NA	TRBV5-4	TRBJ1-2	CASSRYGTGGAYGYTF	TGTGCCAGCAGCCGATACGGGACAGGGGGCGCCTATGGCTACACCTTC
TRBD1	NA	TRBV2	TRBJ2-5	CASTGTGGRETQYF	TGTGCCAGTACCGGGACAGGGGGTCGTGAGACCCAGTACTTC
TRBD2	NA	TRBV18	TRBJ2-1	CASSLTSGRDNEQFF	TGTGCCAGCTCCCTCACTAGCGGGAGGGACAATGAGCAGTTCTTC
TRBD2	NA	TRBV7-7	TRBJ2-5	CASSLVGGGQETQYF	TGTGCTAGCAGCTTAGTCGGCGGGGGGCAAGAGACCCAGTACTTC
NA	once	TRBV15	TRBJ2-1	CATSKGRNNEQFF	TGTGCCACCAGCAAGGGGCGGAACAATGAGCAGTTCTTC
TRBD1	NA	TRBV24-1	TRBJ1-2	CATSDSNGQGGGYTF	TGTGCCACCAGTGATTCTAACGGACAGGGCGGTGGCTACACCTTC
TRBD1	NA	TRBV19	TRBJ2-7	CASSIGDRHSYEQYF	TGTGCCAGTAGTATAGGGGACAGGCACTCCTACGAGCAGTACTTC
NA	NA	TRBV5-1	TRBJ2-7	CASSLEGRDWQYF	TGCGCCAGCAGCTTGGAGGGCAGGGACTGGCAGTACTTC
TRBD1	NA	TRBV3-1/TRBV3-2	TRBJ1-6	CASSHKDRDNSPLHF	TGTGCCAGCAGCCACAAAGACAGGGATAATTCACCCCTCCACTTT
NA	once	TRBV2	TRBJ2-7	CASSEGQGRQYF	TGTGCCAGCAGTGAAGGTCAGGGAAGGCAGTACTTC
NA	NA	TRBV2	TRBJ1-2	CASSQRANGYTF	TGTGCCAGCAGCCAGAGGGCGAATGGCTACACCTTC
NA	once	TRBV4-3	TRBJ1-6	CASSQDRAGNNVSPLHF	TGCGCCAGCAGCCAAGATAGGGCAGGGAATAATGTTTCACCCCTCCACTTT
NA	NA	TRBV28	TRBJ2-7	CASSLSEGLGVVEQYF	TGTGCCAGCAGTTTATCTGAGGGTCTTGGTGTCGTCGAGCAGTACTTC
TRBD1	NA	TRBV5-5	TRBJ2-7	CASSFRDRAYEQYF	TGTGCCAGCAGCTTCCGGGACAGAGCCTACGAGCAGTACTTC
TRBD2	NA	TRBV27	TRBJ2-1	CASKTSGLYNEQFF	TGTGCCAGTAAGACTAGCGGGCTGTACAATGAGCAGTTCTTC
TRBD2	NA	TRBV7-9	TRBJ2-1	CASRFGRTSGNNEQFF	TGTGCCAGCAGATTTGGACGGACTAGCGGCAACAATGAGCAGTTCTTC
NA	few	TRBV5-8	TRBJ1-6	CASSYGQPNSPLHF	TGTGCCAGCAGCTACGGACAGCCCAATTCACCCCTCCACTTT
TRBD1	NA	TRBV6-2/TRBV6-3	TRBJ1-1	CASSQQGWDTEAFF	TGTGCCAGCAGTCAACAGGGGTGGGACACTGAAGCTTTCTTT
NA	NA	TRBV7-2	TRBJ1-2	CASSLQANDNYGYTF	TGTGCCAGCAGCTTACAGGCGAATGATAACTATGGCTACACCTTC
TRBD1	once	TRBV4-3	TRBJ2-1	CASSQGTAGLDNEQFF	TGCGCCAGCAGCCAGGGGACAGCAGGTTTAGACAATGAGCAGTTCTTC
NA	NA	TRBV19	TRBJ1-2	CASRKLGGAGGYTF	TGTGCCAGTAGGAAGCTGGGAGGGGCCGGTGGCTACACCTTC
TRBD1	NA	TRBV5-1	TRBJ2-3	CASSLSGGGSTDTQYF	TGCGCCAGCAGCTTGTCAGGGGGCGGGAGCACAGATACGCAGTATTTT
TRBD1	NA	TRBV7-2	TRBJ2-7	CASSLDGDRGYEQYF	TGTGCCAGCAGCTTAGACGGGGACAGGGGGTACGAGCAGTACTTC
NA	NA	TRBV7-2	TRBJ1-4	CASSLALVATNEKLFF	TGTGCCAGCAGCTTAGCGTTAGTGGCAACTAATGAAAAACTGTTTTTT
NA	NA	TRBV6-2/TRBV6-3	TRBJ2-2	CASSQGLLTGELFF	TGTGCCAGCAGTCAGGGACTCTTAACCGGGGAGCTGTTTTTT
TRBD2	NA	TRBV11-3	TRBJ2-7	CASSATSGSEGRQYF	TGTGCCAGCAGCGCGACTAGCGGGAGCGAAGGGAGGCAGTACTTC
NA	NA	TRBV5-6	TRBJ1-2	CASSSTSGTPNYGYTF	TGTGCCAGCAGCTCAACCTCCGGGACACCTAACTATGGCTACACCTTC
NA	NA	TRBV2	TRBJ1-5	CASTQGNSNQPQHF	TGTGCCAGTACCCAGGGGAATAGCAATCAGCCCCAGCATTTT
NA	NA	TRBV6-5	TRBJ2-1	CASSYWGGAYNEQFF	TGTGCCAGCAGTTACTGGGGAGGAGCCTACAATGAGCAGTTCTTC
NA	once	TRBV28	TRBJ1-1	CASSSLIRGGAFF	TGTGCCAGCAGTTCGCTAATCCGGGGTGGAGCTTTCTTT
TRBD2	NA	TRBV7-2	TRBJ2-3	CASSLISSGGSEDTQYF	TGTGCCAGCAGCTTAATTTCTAGCGGGGGGTCAGAAGATACGCAGTATTTT
TRBD1	NA	TRBV2	TRBJ2-7	CASTQGREQYF	TGTGCCAGCACACAGGGGCGAGAGCAGTACTTC
TRBD2	NA	TRBV7-2	TRBJ2-3	CASSLVSGGARDTQYF	TGTGCCAGCAGCTTAGTTTCCGGGGGGGCGAGAGATACGCAGTATTTT
TRBD2	NA	TRBV7-8	TRBJ2-6	CASSSRGAGSGANVLTF	TGTGCCAGCAGTTCGCGGGGGGCAGGCTCTGGGGCCAACGTCCTGACTTTC
TRBD1	few	TRBV11-2	TRBJ1-6	CASSTDRGSSPLHF	TGTGCCAGCAGCACGGACAGGGGTTCGTCACCCCTCCACTTT
TRBD2	NA	TRBV7-2	TRBJ2-3	CASSLELARGRADTQYF	TGTGCCAGCAGCTTAGAACTTGCGCGGGGGAGGGCAGATACGCAGTATTTT
TRBD2	NA	TRBV7-2	TRBJ2-7	CASGWPGAGGAYEQYF	TGTGCCAGCGGATGGCCTGGAGCGGGGGGAGCCTACGAGCAGTACTTC
TRBD1	NA	TRBV11-2	TRBJ2-6	CASSLGQVGVGANVLTF	TGTGCCAGCAGCCTAGGACAGGTCGGCGTGGGGGCCAACGTCCTGACTTTC
TRBD2	NA	TRBV12-3/TRBV12-4	TRBJ2-7	CASRLAGVYEQYF	TGTGCCAGCAGACTAGCGGGAGTCTACGAGCAGTACTTC
NA	NA	TRBV5-1	TRBJ1-1	CASSLDGFATEAFF	TGCGCCAGCAGCTTGGACGGGTTTGCGACTGAAGCTTTCTTT